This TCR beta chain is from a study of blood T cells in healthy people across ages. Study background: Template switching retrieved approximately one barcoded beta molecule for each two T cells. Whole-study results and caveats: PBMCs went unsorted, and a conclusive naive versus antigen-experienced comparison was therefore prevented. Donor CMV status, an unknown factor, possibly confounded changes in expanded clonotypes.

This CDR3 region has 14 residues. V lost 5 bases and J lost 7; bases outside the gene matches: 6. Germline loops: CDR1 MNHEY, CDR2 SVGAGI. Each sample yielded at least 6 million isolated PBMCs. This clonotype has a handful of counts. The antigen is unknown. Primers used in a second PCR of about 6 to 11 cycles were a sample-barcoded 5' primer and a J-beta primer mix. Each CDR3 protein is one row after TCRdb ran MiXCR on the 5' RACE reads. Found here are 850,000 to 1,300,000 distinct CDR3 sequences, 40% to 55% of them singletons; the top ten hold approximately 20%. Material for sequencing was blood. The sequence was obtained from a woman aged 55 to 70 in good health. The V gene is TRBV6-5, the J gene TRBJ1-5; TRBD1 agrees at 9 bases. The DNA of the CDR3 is TGTGCCAGCAGTACCATAGGACAGGGGCAGCCCCAGCATTTT. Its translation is CASSTIGQGQPQHF.